These T cell receptor beta chains were read from a single sample in a study of response to subunit inactivated influenza vaccine. Each CDR3 protein is one row after TCRdb ran MiXCR on the RT-PCR reads. The sample has some 850,000 distinct CDR3 sequences; under 20% are singletons. The source was PBMCs from blood, collected 5 to 6 days after vaccination. The receptors derive from a man in his forties or fifties who received an inactivated influenza vaccine. Each CDR3 is given with its conserved first and last residue. D genes are given only for firm matches. Where a row states a size, it is once, few, many or the class of an expanded clone; other rows omit it.

v_gene	d_gene	j_gene	abundance	CDR3aa	CDR3nt
TRBV24-1	.	TRBJ2-7	few	CATSVGKNYEQYF	TGTGCCACCAGTGTAGGTAAGAACTACGAGCAGTACTTC
TRBV5-5	TRBD1	TRBJ2-7	few	CASSLAGTGGIEQYF	TGTGCCAGCAGCTTAGCCGGGACAGGGGGGATCGAGCAGTACTTC
TRBV10-2	.	TRBJ1-2	.	CASSEPRAPRRGYTF	TGCGCCAGCAGTGAGCCGAGGGCCCCACGAAGGGGCTACACCTTC
TRBV12-3/TRBV12-4	.	TRBJ2-3	few	CASSSRWGAADTQYF	TGTGCCAGCAGTTCCCGGTGGGGAGCGGCAGATACGCAGTATTTT
TRBV28	TRBD1	TRBJ2-7	few	CASSPPRDRENYEQYF	TGTGCCAGCAGTCCCCCCCGGGACAGGGAGAACTACGAGCAGTACTTC
TRBV9	TRBD2	TRBJ2-1	few	CASSVGSSGRSPQFF	TGTGCCAGCAGCGTAGGGTCTAGCGGGAGGTCGCCGCAGTTCTTC
TRBV29-1	TRBD1	TRBJ1-3	few	CSATGDSGNTIYF	TGCAGCGCGACAGGGGACTCTGGAAACACCATATATTTT
TRBV10-3	.	TRBJ2-1	few	CAITGEPYNEQFF	TGTGCCATCACCGGCGAACCTTACAATGAGCAGTTCTTC
TRBV12-3/TRBV12-4	.	TRBJ2-2	many	CASSPLTSTAGELFF	TGTGCCAGCAGTCCCTTAACTAGCACGGCCGGGGAGCTGTTTTTT
TRBV7-6	TRBD2	TRBJ2-3	few	CASSPWTSGTSGDTQYF	TGTGCCAGCAGCCCCTGGACTAGCGGGACCTCCGGAGATACGCAGTATTTT
TRBV7-2	.	TRBJ1-2	.	CASSPRDPGYGYTF	TGTGCCAGCAGCCCCAGGGATCCAGGCTATGGCTACACCTTC
TRBV6-1	TRBD2	TRBJ2-5	few	CASSGTSGRRETQYF	TGTGCCAGCAGTGGGACTAGCGGGAGGAGGGAGACCCAGTACTTC
TRBV4-3	TRBD1	TRBJ1-3	.	CASSLHRGIGNTIYF	TGCGCCAGCAGCCTTCACAGGGGTATTGGAAACACCATATATTTT
TRBV30	.	TRBJ2-2	.	CAWSSSNSGELFF	TGTGCCTGGAGTTCCTCCAATAGTGGGGAGCTGTTTTTT
TRBV25-1	.	TRBJ1-2	few	CASRSGAAYGYTF	TGTGCCAGCAGAAGCGGGGCCGCTTATGGCTACACCTTC
TRBV4-1	.	TRBJ2-5	.	CASSQVAGPEETQYF	TGCGCCAGCAGCCAAGTGGCGGGGCCCGAAGAGACCCAGTACTTC
TRBV5-1	TRBD2	TRBJ2-1	few	CASGAVGGSYNEQFF	TGCGCCAGTGGGGCTGTGGGCGGGAGCTACAATGAGCAGTTCTTC
TRBV11-2	.	TRBJ2-7	.	CASSLVYRVELGEQYF	TGTGCCAGCAGCTTAGTATACAGGGTGGAGTTGGGCGAGCAGTACTTC
TRBV28	.	TRBJ2-7	few	CASSPQGTGEQYF	TGTGCCAGCAGTCCGCAGGGTACGGGGGAGCAGTACTTC
TRBV4-1	TRBD2	TRBJ2-5	.	CASSLGWTSGQETQYF	TGCGCCAGCAGCCTCGGGTGGACTAGCGGACAAGAGACCCAGTACTTC
TRBV27	TRBD2	TRBJ2-1	.	CASSWRGYNEQFF	TGTGCCAGCAGTTGGCGGGGGTACAATGAGCAGTTCTTC
TRBV20-1	TRBD1	TRBJ1-5	many	CSAGTGIRSNQPQHF	TGCAGTGCGGGGACAGGGATAAGGAGCAATCAGCCCCAGCATTTT
TRBV4-3	.	TRBJ1-2	.	CASSTLSGSDGYTF	TGCGCCAGCAGCACCCTCTCGGGGTCGGATGGCTACACCTTC
TRBV5-1	.	TRBJ1-1	many	CASSLVAGPDAFF	TGCGCCAGCAGCTTGGTGGCAGGGCCTGACGCTTTCTTT
TRBV15	.	TRBJ2-5	.	CATSRRTLYQETQYF	TGTGCCACCAGCAGAAGGACACTGTACCAAGAGACCCAGTACTTC
TRBV4-1	TRBD2	TRBJ2-7	.	CASSQVSSGRVYEQYF	TGCGCCAGCAGCCAAGTATCTAGCGGGAGGGTCTACGAGCAGTACTTC
TRBV6-5	TRBD2	TRBJ2-1	.	CASSYSGTSPYNEQFF	TGTGCCAGCAGTTACTCCGGGACTAGTCCCTACAATGAGCAGTTCTTC
TRBV4-1	.	TRBJ2-7	few	CASSQVGRLYEQYF	TGCGCCAGCAGCCAAGTTGGCAGGCTTTACGAGCAGTACTTC
TRBV15	.	TRBJ2-1	.	CATSRASGMIRNEQFF	TGTGCCACCAGCAGGGCCTCCGGGATGATCCGCAATGAGCAGTTCTTC
TRBV12-3/TRBV12-4	.	TRBJ2-7	few	CASSMERIQYF	TGTGCCAGCAGCATGGAGAGGATTCAGTACTTC
TRBV29-1	.	TRBJ2-7	few	CSVGYRSASSYEQYF	TGCAGCGTTGGTTACAGGTCCGCAAGTTCCTACGAGCAGTACTTC
TRBV12-3/TRBV12-4	TRBD1	TRBJ2-3	.	CASSLPPVARGGGDTQYF	TGTGCCAGCAGTTTACCCCCAGTCGCTAGAGGGGGCGGAGATACGCAGTATTTT
TRBV27	TRBD1	TRBJ2-7	few	CASSSGQGIWGAYEQYF	TGTGCCAGCAGTTCGGGACAGGGAATTTGGGGGGCCTACGAGCAGTACTTC
TRBV29-1	.	TRBJ2-2	.	CGVRARNTGELFF	TGCGGGGTTAGGGCCAGGAACACCGGGGAGCTGTTTTTT
TRBV2	TRBD1	TRBJ1-1	few	CASSETGATEAFF	TGTGCCAGCAGTGAGACAGGGGCGACTGAAGCTTTCTTT
TRBV5-4	.	TRBJ2-1	.	CASSWELAIFGNEQFF	TGTGCCAGCAGCTGGGAACTAGCAATCTTCGGCAATGAGCAGTTCTTC
TRBV20-1	.	TRBJ2-1	few	CSAREPQRARAYNEQFF	TGCAGTGCTAGAGAGCCCCAGCGGGCCAGGGCCTACAATGAGCAGTTCTTC
TRBV10-3	TRBD1	TRBJ2-5	few	CAISEQGGTQYF	TGTGCCATCAGTGAACAGGGGGGGACCCAGTACTTC
TRBV24-1	TRBD1	TRBJ2-2	few	CATSDAGQGNTGELFF	TGTGCCACCAGTGATGCCGGACAGGGAAACACCGGGGAGCTGTTTTTT
TRBV6-2/TRBV6-3	TRBD1	TRBJ2-7	many	CASSPQGSLSEQYF	TGTGCCAGCAGTCCACAGGGGTCCTTATCCGAGCAGTACTTC
TRBV6-5	.	TRBJ1-1	.	CASSYLRVNTEAFF	TGTGCCAGCAGTTACTTAAGGGTTAACACTGAAGCTTTCTTT
TRBV29-1	.	TRBJ1-1	few	CSAITNTEAFF	TGCAGCGCTATAACGAACACTGAAGCTTTCTTT
TRBV20-1	TRBD2	TRBJ2-7	few	CSARGPGLTSYEQYF	TGCAGTGCTAGAGGCCCGGGACTAACCTCCTACGAGCAGTACTTC
TRBV4-1	.	TRBJ2-7	.	CASSHGFDYEQYF	TGCGCCAGCAGCCACGGCTTTGACTACGAGCAGTACTTC
TRBV20-1	.	TRBJ2-5	.	CSARFSAETQYF	TGCAGTGCTAGATTCAGCGCGGAGACCCAGTACTTC